A selection of T cell receptor beta chains follows, all from one sample in a study of T cell repertoires in cytomegalovirus infection. The antigens for these receptors are not known. MiXCR was run by TCRdb on the reads, yielding one entry per CDR3 protein. The sample yields about half a million distinct CDR3 sequences, around 30% seen once. The starting material was cultured PBMCs, obtained from culture after CMV antigen stimulation. Source of these receptors: a human donor in good health (CMV status not recorded). Some clones in this sample may be carry-over from other donors' samples. Each CDR3 is given with its conserved first and last residue. The D gene is left open where the match is weak. For some rows the clone size is stated as once, few or many, or as a class when expanded; others skip it.

len: 12
d_gene: .
j_gene: TRBJ1-2
abundance: .
v_gene: TRBV7-2
CDR3nt: TGTGCCAGCAGCTTAGGACAGAATGGCTACACCTTC
CDR3aa: CASSLGQNGYTF

len: 14
d_gene: .
j_gene: TRBJ1-2
abundance: .
v_gene: TRBV2
CDR3nt: TGTGCCAGCATTTACAGGGAAGGGAGCTATGGCTACACCTTC
CDR3aa: CASIYREGSYGYTF

len: 16
d_gene: TRBD1
j_gene: TRBJ1-1
abundance: few
v_gene: TRBV4-3
CDR3nt: TGCGCCAGCAGCCAAGGGGACAGGGCTGGGAACACTGAAGCTTTCTTT
CDR3aa: CASSQGDRAGNTEAFF

len: 14
d_gene: .
j_gene: TRBJ1-6
abundance: .
v_gene: TRBV27
CDR3nt: TGTGCCAGCAGTTTCGGCAGAAGAGATTCACCCCTCCACTTT
CDR3aa: CASSFGRRDSPLHF

len: 16
d_gene: TRBD1
j_gene: TRBJ1-6
abundance: few
v_gene: TRBV7-8
CDR3nt: TGTGCCAGCAGCTTATCCGGGACAGGGCCTAGTTCACCCCTCCACTTT
CDR3aa: CASSLSGTGPSSPLHF

len: 16
d_gene: TRBD2
j_gene: TRBJ2-3
abundance: many
v_gene: TRBV7-2
CDR3nt: TGTGCCAGCAGCTTAGTTAGCGGGGGAGTCACAGATACGCAGTATTTT
CDR3aa: CASSLVSGGVTDTQYF

len: 13
d_gene: .
j_gene: TRBJ1-1
abundance: .
v_gene: TRBV11-2
CDR3nt: TGTGCCAGCAGCTTTGTTGAGAACACTGAAGCTTTCTTT
CDR3aa: CASSFVENTEAFF

len: 16
d_gene: TRBD2
j_gene: TRBJ2-1
abundance: .
v_gene: TRBV4-3
CDR3nt: TGCGCCAGCAGCCAAGATGTACTAGCGGTCTACAATGAGCAGTTCTTC
CDR3aa: CASSQDVLAVYNEQFF

len: 15
d_gene: TRBD1
j_gene: TRBJ2-7
abundance: .
v_gene: TRBV7-3
CDR3nt: TGTGCCAGCAGCCCCAGTCGGGACAGGGGATCCGAGCAGTACTTC
CDR3aa: CASSPSRDRGSEQYF

len: 14
d_gene: TRBD1
j_gene: TRBJ1-5
abundance: .
v_gene: TRBV27
CDR3nt: TGTGCCAGCAGGCCGGGACAGGGGGCTCAGCCCCAGCATTTT
CDR3aa: CASRPGQGAQPQHF

len: 19
d_gene: .
j_gene: TRBJ2-2
abundance: few
v_gene: TRBV7-3
CDR3nt: TGTGCCAGCAGCGCAGCCCGCCGACGGGAAGCTGCGGGTGGCGGGGAGCTGTTTTTT
CDR3aa: CASSAARRREAAGGGELFF

len: 20
d_gene: TRBD2
j_gene: TRBJ2-1
abundance: .
v_gene: TRBV5-4
CDR3nt: TGTGCCAGCAGCCCGATGGGACTAGCGGGAGACCCCTTCTCCTACAATGAGCAGTTCTTC
CDR3aa: CASSPMGLAGDPFSYNEQFF

len: 16
d_gene: TRBD1
j_gene: TRBJ1-2
abundance: .
v_gene: TRBV27
CDR3nt: TGTGCCAGCAGGGGTGGGACAGGGGGCGATTTCTATGGCTACACCTTC
CDR3aa: CASRGGTGGDFYGYTF

len: 20
d_gene: TRBD2
j_gene: TRBJ2-7
abundance: few
v_gene: TRBV4-3
CDR3nt: TGCGCCAGCAGCCAACCCGACTGGACTAGCGGGAGTAGATTTGTCTACGAGCAGTACTTC
CDR3aa: CASSQPDWTSGSRFVYEQYF

len: 16
d_gene: .
j_gene: TRBJ1-2
abundance: few
v_gene: TRBV4-1
CDR3nt: TGCGCCAGCAGCCAAGATCTTGCGGTACTATCCTATGGCTACACCTTC
CDR3aa: CASSQDLAVLSYGYTF

len: 14
d_gene: TRBD1
j_gene: TRBJ1-1
abundance: .
v_gene: TRBV12-3/TRBV12-4
CDR3nt: TGTGCCAGCAGTTTAGGGGACAGGGTCCCTGAAGCTTTCTTT
CDR3aa: CASSLGDRVPEAFF

len: 13
d_gene: .
j_gene: TRBJ2-1
abundance: .
v_gene: TRBV12-3/TRBV12-4
CDR3nt: TGTGCCAGCAGTCTACGGACTCGCAATGAGCAGTTCTTC
CDR3aa: CASSLRTRNEQFF

len: 16
d_gene: .
j_gene: TRBJ1-5
abundance: .
v_gene: TRBV28
CDR3nt: TGTGCCAGCAGTTTAGGAGGACATATTAGCAATCAGCCCCAGCATTTT
CDR3aa: CASSLGGHISNQPQHF

len: 15
d_gene: .
j_gene: TRBJ1-4
abundance: few
v_gene: TRBV4-3
CDR3nt: TGCGCCAGCAGCCACGCTACGGGGACTAATGAAAAACTGTTTTTT
CDR3aa: CASSHATGTNEKLFF

len: 18
d_gene: TRBD2
j_gene: TRBJ2-3
abundance: few
v_gene: TRBV7-8
CDR3nt: TGTGCCAGCAGCTTAGGACGTAGCGGGAGTAAGAGCACAGATACGCAGTATTTT
CDR3aa: CASSLGRSGSKSTDTQYF

len: 15
d_gene: .
j_gene: TRBJ1-4
abundance: few
v_gene: TRBV11-2
CDR3nt: TGTGCCAGCAGTCCCAAGACACGCCGGCGAGAAAAACTGTTTTTT
CDR3aa: CASSPKTRRREKLFF

len: 16
d_gene: TRBD2
j_gene: TRBJ2-1
abundance: few
v_gene: TRBV7-2
CDR3nt: TGTGCCAGCAGCCCAGGACTAGCGGGAGCGGGCAATGAGCAGTTCTTC
CDR3aa: CASSPGLAGAGNEQFF

len: 16
d_gene: TRBD1
j_gene: TRBJ2-7
abundance: .
v_gene: TRBV6-6
CDR3nt: TGTGCCAGCAGTACCCTTACCGGGACAGTCTCCTACGAGCAGTACTTC
CDR3aa: CASSTLTGTVSYEQYF

len: 12
d_gene: .
j_gene: TRBJ2-1
abundance: few
v_gene: TRBV28
CDR3nt: TGTGCCAGCAGTCCCTACCAGGCAGAGCAGTTCTTC
CDR3aa: CASSPYQAEQFF

len: 21
d_gene: TRBD2
j_gene: TRBJ2-1
abundance: many
v_gene: TRBV7-2
CDR3nt: TGTGCCAGCAGCCCCGAATGGCGCCAGGGGAGGGCCAGCGGGAGTCGTCCTGAGCAGTTCTTC
CDR3aa: CASSPEWRQGRASGSRPEQFF

len: 15
d_gene: .
j_gene: TRBJ2-3
abundance: many
v_gene: TRBV7-2
CDR3nt: TGTGCCAGCAGCAAGTTGGGGGATGGGACAGATACGCAGTATTTT
CDR3aa: CASSKLGDGTDTQYF

len: 13
d_gene: .
j_gene: TRBJ1-2
abundance: many
v_gene: TRBV19
CDR3nt: TGTGCCAGCAGCATACAGGGAAATTATGGCTACACCTTC
CDR3aa: CASSIQGNYGYTF

len: 16
d_gene: TRBD1
j_gene: TRBJ1-1
abundance: .
v_gene: TRBV5-1
CDR3nt: TGCGCCAGCAGCTTGGTGCGTACAGGGGGAAACTCTGAAGCTTTCTTT
CDR3aa: CASSLVRTGGNSEAFF

len: 14
d_gene: .
j_gene: TRBJ2-3
abundance: few
v_gene: TRBV6-1
CDR3nt: TGTGCCAGCGGGAAAGCTCCGACCACAGATACGCAGTATTTT
CDR3aa: CASGKAPTTDTQYF

len: 11
d_gene: .
j_gene: TRBJ2-7
abundance: .
v_gene: TRBV20-1
CDR3nt: TGCAGTGTCCTGAGGATCTACGAGCAGTACTTC
CDR3aa: CSVLRIYEQYF

len: 13
d_gene: .
j_gene: TRBJ1-6
abundance: .
v_gene: TRBV30
CDR3nt: TGTGCCTGGAGCCGAGCAGCGGGGGAGCCCCTCCACTTT
CDR3aa: CAWSRAAGEPLHF

len: 19
d_gene: TRBD2
j_gene: TRBJ2-3
abundance: few
v_gene: TRBV7-2
CDR3nt: TGTGCCAGCAGCTACGACAGGGCACCGGGACTAGCGGGAGCAGATACGCAGTATTTT
CDR3aa: CASSYDRAPGLAGADTQYF

len: 17
d_gene: .
j_gene: TRBJ2-7
abundance: many
v_gene: TRBV7-2
CDR3nt: TGTGCCAGCACCTTTGGGGGAGCCTCCCCCCTAATCTACGAGCAGTACTTC
CDR3aa: CASTFGGASPLIYEQYF

len: 15
d_gene: TRBD1
j_gene: TRBJ2-7
abundance: few
v_gene: TRBV6-2/TRBV6-3
CDR3nt: TGTGCCAGCAGTTCCTGGACAGGGGGGAACTACGAGCAGTACTTC
CDR3aa: CASSSWTGGNYEQYF

len: 16
d_gene: .
j_gene: TRBJ2-1
abundance: .
v_gene: TRBV7-9
CDR3nt: TGTGCCAGCAGCTTGGGCGGGCGTTTCACATACAATGAGCAGTTCTTC
CDR3aa: CASSLGGRFTYNEQFF

len: 16
d_gene: .
j_gene: TRBJ2-7
abundance: .
v_gene: TRBV7-6
CDR3nt: TGTGCCAGCAGCTTAAAGGCTCGGGAGAGGACGTACGAGCAGTACTTC
CDR3aa: CASSLKARERTYEQYF

len: 13
d_gene: .
j_gene: TRBJ2-1
abundance: few
v_gene: TRBV12-3/TRBV12-4
CDR3nt: TGTGCCAGCAGTTTCGGGAACCAAGGGGGGCAGTTCTTC
CDR3aa: CASSFGNQGGQFF

len: 14
d_gene: .
j_gene: TRBJ1-3
abundance: many
v_gene: TRBV7-2
CDR3nt: TGTGCCAGCAGGACAACAGGTTCTGGAAACACCATATATTTT
CDR3aa: CASRTTGSGNTIYF

len: 13
d_gene: .
j_gene: TRBJ1-2
abundance: .
v_gene: TRBV5-4
CDR3nt: TGTGCCAGCAGCTTGTGGGGTGGCTATGGCTACACCTTC
CDR3aa: CASSLWGGYGYTF

len: 13
d_gene: TRBD1
j_gene: TRBJ1-5
abundance: .
v_gene: TRBV10-3
CDR3nt: TGTGCCATCAGTACAGGGGAGGATCAGCCCCAGCATTTT
CDR3aa: CAISTGEDQPQHF

len: 12
d_gene: .
j_gene: TRBJ1-1
abundance: .
v_gene: TRBV7-2
CDR3nt: TGTGCCAGCAGCACAAACTTCGCTGAAGCTTTCTTT
CDR3aa: CASSTNFAEAFF